This is a list of T cell receptor beta chains from one sample in a study of blood T cell repertoires in COVID-19. The repertoire was sequenced with immunoSEQ multiplex PCR; TCRdb's copy has only in-frame clones and lacks some. This sample has some 300,000 clones, with about nine tenths found just once. The sequenced material came from peripheral blood. Every receptor here comes from a woman aged 25 to 39 who had recovered from COVID-19. CDR3s include the opening cysteine and the closing phenylalanine or tryptophan. The D gene is left open where the match is weak. Clone size is given for some rows only: seen once, a few or many times, or a class if the clone is expanded.

d_gene	j_gene	v_gene	abundance	CDR3aa	CDR3nt
TRBD1	TRBJ1-2	TRBV24-1	-	CATSDPDRVDGYTF	TGTGCCACCAGTGATCCGGACAGGGTTGATGGCTACACCTTC
-	TRBJ1-1	TRBV7-9	-	CASSLSGLRNTEAFF	TGTGCCAGCAGCTTATCTGGTCTGCGGAACACTGAAGCTTTCTTT
TRBD2	TRBJ2-7	TRBV6-1	-	CASSDRTSGRYEQYF	TGTGCCAGCAGTGACCGGACTAGCGGCCGCTACGAGCAGTACTTC
-	TRBJ1-1	TRBV19	-	CASSLTQSLPEAFF	TGTGCCAGTAGTCTCACCCAGTCGCTCCCTGAAGCTTTCTTT
-	TRBJ1-3	TRBV3-1/TRBV3-2	-	CASSQDRTAGNTIYF	TGTGCCAGCAGCCAAGATCGAACAGCTGGAAACACCATATATTTT
TRBD2	TRBJ2-1	TRBV27	-	CASSRGTSGGNEQFF	TGTGCCAGCAGTCGAGGGACTAGCGGGGGAAATGAGCAGTTCTTC
TRBD2	TRBJ2-3	TRBV18	-	CASSPPEETSGGAKDTQYF	TGTGCCAGCTCACCACCGGAAGAGACTAGCGGGGGGGCCAAAGATACGCAGTATTTT
TRBD1	TRBJ1-5	TRBV27	-	CASSHRGVGQPQHF	TGTGCCAGCAGTCACAGGGGGGTCGGTCAGCCCCAGCATTTT
-	TRBJ2-7	TRBV28	-	CASSLSGRQAF	TGTGCCAGCAGTTTGTCCGGCCGTCAGGCCTTC
-	TRBJ2-2	TRBV27	many	CASTGGAGTGELFF	TGTGCCAGCACGGGGGGCGCGGGCACCGGGGAGCTGTTTTTT
-	TRBJ1-6	TRBV4-1	-	CASSQQPGGTHGSYNSPLHF	TGCGCCAGCAGCCAACAACCGGGAGGGACACATGGTTCCTATAATTCACCCCTCCACTTT